The sample holds one count of the clone carrying this T cell receptor beta chain. This entry is derived from a study of blood T cell repertoires in COVID-19. In the study overall: Spain, Italy and the United States supplied samples that represented acute and convalescent COVID-19.

This CDR3 is 14 amino acids long. Trimming took 2 bases from V and 2 from J; bases not matched to a gene: 1. CDR1 is MNHEY and CDR2 is SMNVEV in the germline V gene (reference sequence). TCRdb's table, derived via immunoSEQ multiplex PCR, lists solely in-frame clones and lacks some. Of 110,000 to 150,000 clones listed, approximately 84% are singletons. The sample comprised peripheral blood. V is TRBV27 and J is TRBJ2-7; TRBD2 matches 9 bases. This TCR derives from a human donor in a cohort sampled during active COVID-19. CDR3 region: CASSLAGGPYEQYF. The CDR3 DNA reads TGTGCCAGCAGTTTAGCGGGGGGGCCCTACGAGCAGTACTTC.